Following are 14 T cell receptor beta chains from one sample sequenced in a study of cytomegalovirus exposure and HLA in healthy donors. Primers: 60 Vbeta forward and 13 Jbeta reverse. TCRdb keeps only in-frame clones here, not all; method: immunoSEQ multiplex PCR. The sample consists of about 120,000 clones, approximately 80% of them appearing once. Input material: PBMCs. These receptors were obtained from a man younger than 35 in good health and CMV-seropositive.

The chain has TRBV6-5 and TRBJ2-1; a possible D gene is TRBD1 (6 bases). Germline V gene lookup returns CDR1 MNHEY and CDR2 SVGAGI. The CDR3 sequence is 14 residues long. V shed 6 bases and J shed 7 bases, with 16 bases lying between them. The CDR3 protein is CASRRNRVSNEQFF. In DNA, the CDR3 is TGTGCCAGCAGGAGGAACAGGGTTAGTAATGAGCAGTTCTTC.

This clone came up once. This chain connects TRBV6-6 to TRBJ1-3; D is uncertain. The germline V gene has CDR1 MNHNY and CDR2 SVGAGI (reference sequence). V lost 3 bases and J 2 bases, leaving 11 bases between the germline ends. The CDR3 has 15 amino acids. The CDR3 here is CASSYWVAPGNTIYF. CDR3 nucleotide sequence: TGTGCCAGCAGTTATTGGGTAGCCCCTGGAAACACCATATATTTT.

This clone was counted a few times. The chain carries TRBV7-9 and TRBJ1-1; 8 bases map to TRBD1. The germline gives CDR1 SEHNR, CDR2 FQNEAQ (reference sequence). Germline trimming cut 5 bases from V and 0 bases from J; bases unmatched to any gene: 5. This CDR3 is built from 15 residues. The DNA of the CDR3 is TGTGCCAGCAGCGCCGGACAGGGTATGAACACTGAAGCTTTCTTT. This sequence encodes CASSAGQGMNTEAFF. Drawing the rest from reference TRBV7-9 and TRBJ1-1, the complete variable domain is DTGVSQNPRHKITKRGQNVTFRCDPISEHNRLYWYRQTLGQGPEFLTYFQNEAQLEKSRLLSDRFSAERPKGSFSTLEIQRTEQGDSAMYLCASSAGQGMNTEAFFGQGTRLTVV.

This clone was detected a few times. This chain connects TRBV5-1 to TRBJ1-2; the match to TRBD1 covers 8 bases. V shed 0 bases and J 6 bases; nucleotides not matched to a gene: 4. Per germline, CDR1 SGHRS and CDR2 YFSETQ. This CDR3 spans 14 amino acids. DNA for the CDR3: TGCGCCAGCAGCTTGGCCACAGGGGGGGATGGCTACACCTTC. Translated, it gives CASSLATGGDGYTF. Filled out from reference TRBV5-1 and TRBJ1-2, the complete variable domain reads KAGVTQTPRYLIKTRGQQVTLSCSPISGHRSVSWYQQTPGQGLQFLFEYFSETQRNKGNFPGRFSGRQFSNSRSEMNVSTLELGDSALYLCASSLATGGDGYTFGSGTRLTVV.

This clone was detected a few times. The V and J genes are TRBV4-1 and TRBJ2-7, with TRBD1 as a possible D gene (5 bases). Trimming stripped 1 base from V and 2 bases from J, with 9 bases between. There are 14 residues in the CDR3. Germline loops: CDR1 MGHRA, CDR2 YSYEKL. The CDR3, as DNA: TGCGCCAGCAGCCAAGTCCCGGACACCTACGAGCAGTACTTC. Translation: CASSQVPDTYEQYF.

The CDR3: CASSLIPPRQRTNYGYTF. The CDR3 coding sequence is TGTGCCAGCAGTCTGATACCCCCTCGACAGAGAACAAACTATGGCTACACCTTC. The rearrangement joins TRBV27 to TRBJ1-2, with D possibly being TRBD1 (5 bases). CDR1 and CDR2 (germline): MNHEY, SMNVEV (reference sequence). Trimming stripped 5 bases from V and 2 bases from J, with 24 bases between. CDR3 length: 18 amino acids.

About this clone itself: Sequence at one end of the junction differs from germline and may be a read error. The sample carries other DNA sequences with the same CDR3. The CDR3 loop is CASSPLYGEAMNTEAFF. The CDR3 DNA reads as TGCGCCAGCTCACCACTATATGGGGAGGCGATGAACACTGAAGCTTTCTTT. The rearrangement links TRBV18 to TRBJ1-1; D unresolved. The germline gives CDR1 KGHSH, CDR2 LQKENI. This CDR3 is built from 17 residues.

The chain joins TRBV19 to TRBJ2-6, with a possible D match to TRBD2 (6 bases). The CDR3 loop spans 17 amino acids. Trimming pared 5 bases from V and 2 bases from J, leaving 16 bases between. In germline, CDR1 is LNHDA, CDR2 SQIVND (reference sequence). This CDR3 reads CASSSSGVRAGANVLTF. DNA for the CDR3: TGTGCCAGTAGTTCATCGGGGGTAAGGGCTGGGGCCAACGTCCTGACTTTC.

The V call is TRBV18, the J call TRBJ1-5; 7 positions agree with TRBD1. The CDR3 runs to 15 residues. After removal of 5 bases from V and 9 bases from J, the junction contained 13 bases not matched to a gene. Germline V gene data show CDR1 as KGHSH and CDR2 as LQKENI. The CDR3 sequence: CASSDDRAQRSPQHF. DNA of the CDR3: TGTGCCAGCTCAGACGACAGGGCACAGCGTTCGCCCCAGCATTTT.

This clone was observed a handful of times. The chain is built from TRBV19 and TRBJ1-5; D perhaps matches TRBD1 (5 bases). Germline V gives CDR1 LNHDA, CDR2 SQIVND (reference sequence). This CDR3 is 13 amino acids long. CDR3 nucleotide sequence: TGTGCTTCCACCCCCCAGGGTGGACAGCCCCAGCATTTT. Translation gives CASTPQGGQPQHF. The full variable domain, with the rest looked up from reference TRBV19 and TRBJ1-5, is DGGITQSPKYLFRKEGQNVTLSCEQNLNHDAMYWYRQDPGQGLRLIYYSQIVNDFQKGDIAEGYSVSREKKESFPLTVTSAQKNPTAFYLCASTPQGGQPQHFGDGTRLSIL.

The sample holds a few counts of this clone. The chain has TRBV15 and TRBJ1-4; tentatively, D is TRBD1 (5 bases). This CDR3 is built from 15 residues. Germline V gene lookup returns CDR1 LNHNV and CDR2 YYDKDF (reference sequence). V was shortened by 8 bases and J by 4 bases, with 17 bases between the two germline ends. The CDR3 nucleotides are TGTGCCACCGAACCAGACGAACAGGTTAATGAAAAACTGTTTTTT. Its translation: CATEPDEQVNEKLFF.

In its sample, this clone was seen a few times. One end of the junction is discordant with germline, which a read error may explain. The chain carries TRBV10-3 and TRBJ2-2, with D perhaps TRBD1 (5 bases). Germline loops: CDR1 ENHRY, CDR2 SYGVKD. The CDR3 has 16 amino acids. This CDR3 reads CASSEFDSLNTGELFF. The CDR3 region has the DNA TGTGCCAGCAGTGAATTCGACAGCCTCAACACCGGGGAGCTGTTTTTT.

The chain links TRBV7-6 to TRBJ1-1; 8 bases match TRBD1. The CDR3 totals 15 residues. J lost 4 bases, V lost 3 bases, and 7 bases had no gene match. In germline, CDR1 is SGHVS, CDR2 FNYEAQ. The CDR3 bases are TGTGCCAGCAGCTTGGCCGGACAGGGCCGCACTGAAGCTTTCTTT. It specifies CASSLAGQGRTEAFF.

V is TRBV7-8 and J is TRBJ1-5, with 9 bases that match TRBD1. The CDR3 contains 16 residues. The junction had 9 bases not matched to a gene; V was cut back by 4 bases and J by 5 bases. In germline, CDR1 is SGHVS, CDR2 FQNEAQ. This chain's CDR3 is CASSSPPGQGDQPQHF. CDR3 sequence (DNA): TGTGCCAGCAGCTCGCCGCCGGGACAGGGTGATCAGCCCCAGCATTTT.